One and the same sample provided the 10 T cell receptor beta chains below, sequenced in a study of T cell responses to AZD1222 COVID-19 vaccine. TCRdb's table, derived via immunoSEQ multiplex PCR, lists solely in-frame clones and lacks some. In the table there are about 170,000 clones, just over 90% of which are singletons. The sample here was peripheral blood, taken on day 0 of AZD1222 vaccination. These receptors were collected from an adult in good health.

V and J are TRBV5-1 and TRBJ1-4; 9 bases agree with TRBD1. The CDR3 is made up of 14 amino acids. The ends lost 4 bases at V and 8 bases at J; junction bases unmatched: 6. Looked up from germline, CDR1 is SGHRS and CDR2 is YFSETQ. The CDR3 DNA reads as TGCGCCAGCAGCCCTGGGACAGGGTGGGAAAAACTGTTTTTT. Its translation: CASSPGTGWEKLFF. Variable domain in full (rest from reference TRBV5-1 and TRBJ1-4): KAGVTQTPRYLIKTRGQQVTLSCSPISGHRSVSWYQQTPGQGLQFLFEYFSETQRNKGNFPGRFSGRQFSNSRSEMNVSTLELGDSALYLCASSPGTGWEKLFFGSGTQLSVL.

The gene calls are TRBV29-1 and TRBJ1-1; 8 nucleotides agree with TRBD1. Trimming took 7 bases from V and 3 from J; bases not matched to a gene: 7. Germline V gene lookup returns CDR1 SQVTM and CDR2 ANQGSEA. This CDR3 contains 13 residues. The CDR3 region is CSERTGSHTEAFF. DNA for the CDR3: TGCAGCGAACGGACAGGGAGTCACACTGAAGCTTTCTTT.

The sample holds one count of this clone. V and J are TRBV7-8 and TRBJ2-7, with D unclear. CDR1 and CDR2 from the germline V gene are SGHVS and FQNEAQ. The germline V and J ends were trimmed by 1 base and 7 bases, with 11 bases remaining between them. The CDR3 extends over 13 amino acids. CDR3 region: CASSLDRPPEQYF. The CDR3 nucleotides read TGTGCCAGCAGCTTAGATCGCCCTCCGGAGCAGTACTTC.

In DNA, the CDR3 is TGTGCAACATCTTCCTATGGCTACACCTTC. This codes for CATSSYGYTF. This chain uses TRBV5-4 with TRBJ1-2; D not certain. Per the germline V gene, CDR1 is SGHNT and CDR2 is YYREEE (reference sequence). The CDR3 extends over 10 amino acids.

V is TRBV18 and J is TRBJ1-3; D unclear. The CDR3 totals 14 residues. The V end was cut by 1 base, the J end by 4 bases, with 8 bases between. The germline gives CDR1 KGHSH, CDR2 LQKENI. The CDR3 spells CASSPLGSGNTIYF. CDR3 in DNA: TGTGCCAGCTCACCACTGGGATCGGGAAACACCATATATTTT. Drawing the rest from reference TRBV18 and TRBJ1-3, the complete variable domain is NAGVMQNPRHLVRRRGQEARLRCSPMKGHSHVYWYRQLPEEGLKFMVYLQKENIIDESGMPKERFSAEFPKEGPSILRIQQVVRGDSAAYFCASSPLGSGNTIYFGEGSWLTVV.

The CDR3 here is CASSPGTGDDGAYEQYF. As DNA, the CDR3 is TGTGCCAGCAGTCCCGGGACAGGGGACGATGGGGCCTACGAGCAGTACTTC. This chain connects TRBV27 to TRBJ2-7; 10 nucleotides line up with TRBD1. Germline CDR1 MNHEY, CDR2 SMNVEV (reference sequence). V shed 5 bases and J 2 bases; nucleotides not matched to a gene: 12. This CDR3 has 17 residues.

The chain links TRBV27 to TRBJ1-1; no clear D. Germline V gene sequence: CDR1 MNHEY, CDR2 SMNVEV (reference sequence). The V end was cut by 3 bases, the J end by 4 bases, with 9 bases between. The length of the CDR3 is 13 residues. CDR3 in amino acids: CASSFRRSTEAFF. The CDR3 bases are TGTGCCAGCAGTTTTAGGAGGAGCACTGAAGCTTTCTTT.

V gene TRBV7-9 combines with J gene TRBJ1-1; 7 nucleotides line up with TRBD1. Germline trimming cut 5 bases from V and 0 bases from J; bases unmatched to any gene: 3. Germline V lookup: CDR1 SEHNR, CDR2 FQNEAQ (reference sequence). CDR3 length equals 14 residues. The DNA of the CDR3 is TGTGCCAGCAGCCACAGGGGTATGAACACTGAAGCTTTCTTT. It is translated as CASSHRGMNTEAFF.

This clone was observed a single time. The chain uses TRBV3-1 (or the pseudogene TRBV3-2) and TRBJ2-1; D may be TRBD2 (7 bases). The V end was cut by 2 bases, the J end by 2 bases, with 19 bases between. CDR3 length: 18 amino acids. Germline CDR1 reads LGHDT; CDR2 reads YNNKEL (reference sequence). The CDR3 reads CASSQTGGGVPAYNEQFF. The CDR3 DNA follows: TGTGCCAGCAGCCAAACCGGAGGGGGGGTCCCAGCCTACAATGAGCAGTTCTTC.

This clone was counted only a few times. The chain has TRBV13 and TRBJ1-1; 12 bases match TRBD1. Germline V lookup: CDR1 PRHDT, CDR2 FYEKMQ (reference sequence). V was clipped by 4 bases and J by 1 base; unmatched bases: 13. CDR3 length: 19 residues. CDR3 DNA: TGTGCCAGCAGCTCTAGCGGGACAGGGGGCTTCCGATCGAACACTGAAGCTTTCTTT. Protein: CASSSSGTGGFRSNTEAFF.